These 20 T cell receptor beta chains came from one sample sequenced in a study of CD8 T cells in ankylosing spondylitis. Findings and caveats of the study: Made up of under 10 highly homologous variants, a TCR beta motif appeared characteristic of ankylosing spondylitis blood.

MiXCR, run by TCRdb on the 5' RACE reads, gives a single entry per CDR3 protein. The sample shows over 700,000 distinct CDR3 sequences, roughly 19% of them seen only once. These TCRs are of unknown antigen specificity. The specimen was blood, either unsorted or a sorted T cell fraction (not recorded which). The receptors stem from a male donor with ankylosing spondylitis.

The genes are TRBV12-3 or TRBV12-4 and TRBJ1-1; 7 bases agree with TRBD1. J gave up 0 bases and V 6 bases, and 7 bases lay outside the gene matches. This CDR3 is 15 amino acids long. This CDR3 is CASRNHDRVNTEAFF. In DNA form, the CDR3 reads TGTGCCAGCAGGAACCATGACAGGGTGAACACTGAAGCTTTCTTT.

J is TRBJ2-1 and V is TRBV5-1; 11 nucleotides match TRBD2. Trimming at V came to 0 bases and at J to 7 bases, leaving 3 bases not matched to a gene. The CDR3 spans 15 residues. CDR1 and CDR2 (germline): SGHRS, YFSETQ. The CDR3 is CASSLGGLAANEQFF. CDR3 DNA sequence: TGCGCCAGCAGCTTGGGGGGACTAGCGGCTAATGAGCAGTTCTTC.

This clonotype was detected a few times. In nucleotides, the CDR3 is TGTGCCAGCAGTTCAAACTACCGGGACAGCGGGAACCGCCTCTACGAGCAGTACTTC. The encoded protein is CASSSNYRDSGNRLYEQYF. This chain uses TRBV28 with TRBJ2-7; D may correspond to TRBD1 or TRBD2 (7 bases each). Germline-derived CDR1 and CDR2 are MDHEN and SYDVKM. Trimming stripped 4 bases from V and 3 bases from J, with 28 bases between. There are 19 residues in the CDR3.

V and J are TRBV28 and TRBJ1-5, with a tentative D call TRBD1 (6 bases). V was trimmed by 7 bases and J by 0 bases, leaving 13 bases between them. Looked up from germline, CDR1 is MDHEN and CDR2 is SYDVKM. The CDR3 covers 15 residues. The CDR3 here is CASTLRGPSNQPQHF. In DNA, the CDR3 is TGTGCCAGCACCCTCAGGGGACCTAGCAATCAGCCCCAGCATTTT.

This clonotype was counted between two and nine times. The rearrangement joins TRBV27 to TRBJ2-7, with 10 bases lining up with TRBD1. CDR1 is MNHEY and CDR2 is SMNVEV in the germline V gene (reference sequence). The length of the CDR3 is 11 residues. V shed 8 bases, J shed 6 bases, and the junction held 1 base outside the gene matches. The DNA for the CDR3 is TGTGCCAGCGGACAGGGGGGCGAGCAGTACTTC. Translated: CASGQGGEQYF.

This clonotype was found a few times. The chain joins TRBV6-5 to TRBJ2-3; D not certain. V was clipped by 1 base and J by 0 bases, with 11 bases between them. The CDR3 extends over 16 amino acids. Germline CDR1 MNHEY, CDR2 SVGAGI. This chain's CDR3 is CASSYFRLPSTDTQYF. The CDR3 region has the DNA TGTGCCAGCAGTTACTTCCGTCTCCCTAGCACAGATACGCAGTATTTT.

In its sample, this clonotype was seen a few times. This chain links TRBV5-1 with TRBJ2-3; D uncertain. The germline V gene encodes CDR1 SGHRS and CDR2 YFSETQ. Trimming removed 5 bases at V and 4 bases at J, with 8 bases between. The CDR3 is 12 amino acids. CDR3 nucleotides: TGCGCCAGCAGGGTGGAACCAGATACGCAGTATTTT. This sequence encodes CASRVEPDTQYF.

This clonotype was observed a handful of times. The chain combines TRBV12-3 or TRBV12-4 with TRBJ2-3; D remains unclear. CDR3 length: 18 residues. Trimming stripped 2 bases from V and 2 bases from J, with 20 bases between. The CDR3 sequence is CASSLNRLAPDSTDTQYF. The CDR3 nucleotides are TGTGCCAGCAGTTTAAACCGCCTGGCGCCAGATTCCACAGATACGCAGTATTTT.

The chain employs TRBV7-9 and TRBJ2-6, with D hard to call. Deletions cut 5 bases from V and 1 base from J, with 6 bases between. The germline V gene has CDR1 SEHNR and CDR2 FQNEAQ (reference sequence). This CDR3 has 14 amino acids. CDR3 loop: CASSTNSGANVLTF. The CDR3 DNA reads TGTGCCAGCAGCACAAATTCTGGGGCCAACGTCCTGACTTTC.

V usage is TRBV3-1 and J usage is TRBJ1-3; 9 bases are shared with TRBD1. V lost 4 bases, J lost 4 bases, and 5 bases stayed unmatched. The length of the CDR3 is 15 residues. CDR1 LGHDT and CDR2 YNNKEL come from the germline V gene (reference sequence). The CDR3 DNA reads as TGTGCCAGCAGCCCCCGGACAGGGGAAGGAAACACCATATATTTT. As protein: CASSPRTGEGNTIYF.

This chain links TRBV12-3 or TRBV12-4 with TRBJ2-3; D call uncertain. V dropped 5 bases and J dropped 2 bases, with 11 bases sitting between them. CDR3 length: 14 amino acids. The CDR3 region has the DNA TGTGCCAGCAGTCGCGATATTGACACAGATACGCAGTATTTT. It encodes CASSRDIDTDTQYF.

The chain is built from TRBV27 and TRBJ2-7; no reliable D call. Between the trimmed V and J ends, which lost 9 bases and 0 bases, there was a span of 12 bases. The germline V gene has CDR1 MNHEY and CDR2 SMNVEV (reference sequence). This CDR3 has 13 amino acids. The CDR3 loop reads CASRYASSYEQYF. The CDR3 DNA is TGTGCCAGTAGGTATGCAAGCTCCTACGAGCAGTACTTC.

This chain connects TRBV20-1 to TRBJ1-5; the D gene is possibly TRBD1 (6 bases). This CDR3 has 14 amino acids. Germline V gene lookup returns CDR1 DFQATT and CDR2 SNEGSKA (reference sequence). Trimming cost V 5 bases and J 4 bases, with 15 bases left between them. The DNA for the CDR3 is TGCAGTGCTGGGGGGGGCAGGGGTAATCAGCCCCAGCATTTT. It codes for CSAGGGRGNQPQHF.

There are a few counts of this clonotype. The rearrangement links TRBV4-3 to TRBJ2-6; 11 bases agree with TRBD2. This CDR3 is built from 19 residues. Germline CDR1 reads LGHNA; CDR2 reads YSLEER. Trimming cost V 1 base and J 1 base; bases outside gene matches: 6. CDR3 DNA: TGCGCCAGCAGCCAAGCTGTGGCTAGCGGGAGGTCTGGGGCCAACGTCCTGACTTTC. Its protein product is CASSQAVASGRSGANVLTF.

This clonotype came up a few times. V is TRBV30 and J is TRBJ2-1; D might be TRBD2 (6 bases). Germline lookup yields CDR1 GTSNPN and CDR2 SVGIG (reference sequence). V shed 2 bases and J shed 0 bases, with 11 bases lying between them. This CDR3 spans 15 amino acids. The CDR3 is CAWSPHGGSYNEQFF. The CDR3 DNA reads as TGTGCCTGGAGTCCTCACGGGGGCTCCTACAATGAGCAGTTCTTC.

This clonotype came up a few times. The V and J genes are TRBV29-1 and TRBJ2-7; perhaps TRBD2 as D (6 bases). V lost 3 bases and J lost 0, with 9 bases in between. This CDR3 spans 13 amino acids. Germline V gene sequence: CDR1 SQVTM, CDR2 ANQGSEA. CDR3 protein: CSVEHGSSYEQYF. The DNA for the CDR3 is TGCAGCGTTGAGCACGGGAGCTCCTACGAGCAGTACTTC.

The gene calls are TRBV10-3 and TRBJ2-7; D remains ambiguous. The V end was cut by 1 base, the J end by 2 bases, with 15 bases between. Germline V gene lookup returns CDR1 ENHRY and CDR2 SYGVKD. The CDR3 length is 16 residues. The CDR3 protein is CAISELAPDQPYEQYF. The DNA for the CDR3 is TGTGCCATCAGTGAGTTAGCCCCGGACCAACCCTACGAGCAGTACTTC.

The rearrangement links TRBV7-7 to TRBJ2-2, with D tentatively TRBD1 or TRBD2 (5 bases each). The CDR3 is made up of 14 amino acids. With 7 bases removed from V and 2 bases from J, the gap between germline ends came to 11 bases. CDR1 SSHAT and CDR2 FNYEAQ come from the germline V gene (reference sequence). This chain's CDR3 is CASTPRGNTGELFF. The CDR3 region has the DNA TGTGCCAGCACCCCGAGGGGTAACACCGGGGAGCTGTTTTTT.

J is TRBJ2-1 and V is TRBV7-2; D possibly corresponds to TRBD2 (5 bases). Deletions cut 4 bases from V and 6 bases from J, with 10 bases between. CDR3 length: 13 residues. Germline V gene data show CDR1 as SGHTA and CDR2 as FQGNSA. CDR3 residues: CASSSARGNEQFF. In DNA, the CDR3 is TGTGCCAGCAGCTCTGCCCGGGGCAATGAGCAGTTCTTC.

V is TRBV12-3 or TRBV12-4 and J is TRBJ1-1; D is ambiguous. Trimming removed 6 bases at V and 1 base at J, with 12 bases between. The CDR3 runs to 14 residues. The CDR3 is CASRQDLGNTEAFF. The CDR3 nucleotides read TGTGCCAGCAGGCAGGACCTAGGGAACACTGAAGCTTTCTTT.